Listed below are T cell receptor beta chains from one sample, sequenced in a study of shared clonotypes between healthy human individuals. The assay was immunoSEQ multiplex PCR, and TCRdb's table has in-frame clones only and misses some. The sample contains roughly 2,000,000 clones, 80% to 95% of which appear only once. Input material: naive CD8+ T cells from PBMCs. These receptors were collected from a man aged 18 to 29 in good health. Some clones in this sample may be carry-over from other donors' samples. Each CDR3 is given with its conserved first and last residue.

>15|TRBJ2-3|TRBV28
CASSFLAGEKDTQYF
>16|TRBJ1-5|TRBV4-1
CASSQAERQPNQPQHF
>15|TRBJ2-6|TRBV13
CASSPRVSGANVLTF
>13|TRBJ2-7|TRBV9
CASSPGSAYEQYF
>16|TRBJ2-1|TRBV4-1
CASSSRLGSSYNEQFF
>14|TRBJ2-5|TRBV13
CASSPRGRVETQYF
>15|TRBJ2-1|TRBV9
CASSVRGFGGNEQFF
>16|TRBJ2-5|TRBV7-9
CASSFPGGRNQETQYF
>14|TRBJ1-2|TRBV28
CASSFSVGGYGYTF
>13|TRBJ2-7|TRBV7-9
CASSGGDYYEQYF
>12|TRBJ1-2|TRBV5-1
CASSLARDGYTF
>13|TRBJ1-1|TRBV19
CASSIGRGTEAFF
>15|TRBJ2-1|TRBV6-5
CASSYSVGLNYEQFF
>13|TRBJ2-5|TRBV13
CASGGQVQETQYF
>14|TRBJ1-1|TRBV4-3
CASSQDTANTEAFF
>15|TRBJ1-1|TRBV28
CASSLLDGLIGEAFF
>14|TRBJ2-7|TRBV5-6
CASSLDGFSYEQYF
>17|TRBJ2-1|TRBV27
CASSLLTGLPVWNEQFF
>16|TRBJ1-5|TRBV2
CASSEGRGRGNQPQHF
>15|TRBJ1-1|TRBV28
CASSRTPRANTEAFF
>16|TRBJ1-2|TRBV10-3
CAISEYPMAKAYGYTF
>15|TRBJ2-7|TRBV5-6
CASSLDEDDSYEQYF
>12|TRBJ2-7|TRBV6-5
CASGGGPYEQYF
>15|TRBJ1-1|TRBV11-2
CASSFDPGGRSEAFF
>16|TRBJ2-5|TRBV6-5
CASSYSGQGPQETQYF
>13|TRBJ2-1|TRBV29-1
CSTWVGSYNEQFF
>15|TRBJ2-1|TRBV7-9
CASSLVARNYNEQFF
>17|TRBJ2-1|TRBV5-6
CASSYATGRVNYNEQFF
>13|TRBJ1-4|TRBV9
CASSVGRGGKLFF
>19|TRBJ2-1|TRBV7-9
CASSSHFLMGGGSYNEQFF
>15|TRBJ2-2|TRBV27
CASSARLADTGELFF
>12|TRBJ2-2|TRBV29-1
CSVTGMTGELFF
>14|TRBJ1-1|TRBV27
CASSFGGANTEAFF
>14|TRBJ2-5|TRBV27
CASSPGQGQETQYF
>15|TRBJ2-7|TRBV27
CASSFRDGSSYEQYF
>13|TRBJ2-7|TRBV7-8
CASSLAVGYEQYF
>17|TRBJ2-3|TRBV5-4
CASSIKQGPSRTDTQYF
>13|TRBJ2-5|TRBV7-3
CASSLTSEETQYF
>15|TRBJ2-3|TRBV29-1
CSVGTSGLSTDTQYF
>17|TRBJ2-1|TRBV7-3
CASSLSFRGREGYEQFF
>12|TRBJ2-7|TRBV28
CASSGGGYEQYF
>17|TRBJ2-5|TRBV28
CASSPRSPLAGVETQYF
>16|TRBJ2-1|TRBV19
CASSIVAETSYNEQFF
>14|TRBJ1-3|TRBV9
CASSPGLSGNTIYF
>16|TRBJ2-2|TRBV9
CASSSQEFANTGELFF
>17|TRBJ1-2|TRBV9
CASGVGTLTLTGYGYTF
>13|TRBJ2-2|TRBV6-5
CASSFRGTGELFF
>14|TRBJ1-1|TRBV28
CASSPRQGFTEAFF
>16|TRBJ2-1|TRBV19
CASSAPLRGWYNEQFF
>12|TRBJ2-7|TRBV10-3
CATGQGVDEQYF
>13|TRBJ2-7|TRBV7-4
CASSPGKGYEQYF
>17|TRBJ1-1|TRBV6-1
CASSEVPLQGRGTEAFF
>16|TRBJ2-2|TRBV5-1
CASSRLARGNTGELFF
>13|TRBJ2-7|TRBV11-3
CASSLGARGEQYF
>15|TRBJ1-4|TRBV7-9
CASSSHRATNEKLFF
>15|TRBJ1-1|TRBV10-3
CAISESWGGNTEAFF
>16|TRBJ2-3|TRBV27
CASSPIAGGPADTQYF
>15|TRBJ1-1|TRBV27
CASRVQVTGNTEAFF